This T cell receptor beta chain is from a study of T cells in Graves' hyperthyroidism and ophthalmopathy. Study-wide findings and caveats: Onset of ophthalmopathy came a median approximately 6.5 months after the model predicted it. From stable hyperthyroidism, ophthalmopathy was separated by a 13 V-J model.

Patients aged 18 to 65 had newly diagnosed hyperthyroidism of under 2 months' duration. A roughly 9.3 ml volume of fresh peripheral blood provided the PBMCs. Amplified regions were TCR beta CDR3 sequences from RNA transcripts. Initially, a first-round RT-PCR of the TCR CDR3 employed the HTBI primer set. TCRdb fed the multiplex PCR reads into MiXCR, producing one record per CDR3 protein. The repertoire consists of hundreds of thousands of distinct CDR3 sequences, with 15% to 20% occurring once and the leading ten covering 35% to 50%. As concerns this clonotype: Antigen specificity is unknown.

The CDR3 length is 15 residues. Between the trimmed V and J ends, which lost 1 base and 5 bases, there was a span of 11 bases. Germline loops: CDR1 LNHDA, CDR2 SQIVND (reference sequence). The chain uses TRBV19 and TRBJ2-2; D gene ambiguous. The origin of this receptor is a man aged 40-49 years with Graves' hyperthyroidism. The sequenced sample was blood. CDR3 nucleotides: TGTGCCAGTAGTATAGGGTCGCGCCCGACCGGGGAGCTGTTTTTT. Protein sequence: CASSIGSRPTGELFF.